The next 27 T cell receptor beta chains were all read from a single sample in a study of OX40 agonist ivuxolimab in advanced cancers. The method was the immunoSEQ multiplex PCR assay. TCRdb's version of the immuneACCESS table is confined to in-frame rearrangements and falls short of the full clone set. An unresolved V gene accounts for under half of the shortfall where checked; the remainder is of unknown origin. The sample table shows 55,000 to 80,000 clones, and 86% are seen once. Over 2.5% of the sample lies in the top ten. The sequencing here drew on CD4+ or CD8+ T cells sorted from blood, taken in a trial of the OX40 agonist ivuxolimab. The receptor set was obtained from an adult with an advanced solid tumor such as melanoma, head and neck, liver or kidney cancer.

The CDR3 region is CASSFDRSTDTQYF. The CDR3 coding sequence is TGCGCCAGCAGCTTCGACAGAAGCACAGATACGCAGTATTTT. The chain is built from TRBV5-1 and TRBJ2-3, with D maybe TRBD1 (5 bases). V was pared by 2 bases and J by 0 bases, with 7 bases between. The CDR3 contains 14 residues. Germline V gives CDR1 SGHRS, CDR2 YFSETQ.

This chain joins TRBV6-1 and TRBJ1-4; D remains ambiguous. The CDR3 length is 15 residues. The germline V gene has CDR1 MNHNS and CDR2 SASEGT. Trimming took off 5 bases at V and 0 bases at J, with 10 bases between the two ends. CDR3 nucleotide sequence: TGTGCCAGCAGTTTTAGACCCGCAACTAATGAAAAACTGTTTTTT. This gives the protein CASSFRPATNEKLFF.

The chain joins TRBV7-9 to TRBJ2-1; D uncertain. This CDR3 is 11 amino acids long. Trimming cost V 1 base and J 9 bases, with 4 bases left between them. Germline CDR1 and CDR2: SEHNR and FQNEAQ (reference sequence). The CDR3 here is CASSLVGEQFF. The CDR3 nucleotides are TGTGCCAGCAGCTTAGTCGGTGAGCAGTTCTTC. The entire variable domain, with the rest obtained from reference TRBV7-9 and TRBJ2-1, is as follows: DTGVSQNPRHKITKRGQNVTFRCDPISEHNRLYWYRQTLGQGPEFLTYFQNEAQLEKSRLLSDRFSAERPKGSFSTLEIQRTEQGDSAMYLCASSLVGEQFFGPGTRLTVL.

The chain carries TRBV25-1 and TRBJ1-2; possible D gene TRBD1, 5 bases. The CDR3 length is 13 residues. Germline V gene lookup returns CDR1 MGHDK and CDR2 SYGVNS. V shed 5 bases and J shed 7 bases, with 14 bases lying between them. Here the CDR3 reads CASSSTRDRGYTF. The CDR3 region has the DNA TGTGCCAGCAGTTCTACCAGGGACCGTGGCTACACCTTC.

This chain connects TRBV6-1 to TRBJ2-5; D is unresolved. Deletions cut 7 bases from V and 0 bases from J, with 6 bases between. Germline CDR1 reads MNHNS; CDR2 reads SASEGT. CDR3 length: 12 residues. The CDR3 DNA reads as TGTGCCAGCACCCTGTACCAAGAGACCCAGTACTTC. Translation: CASTLYQETQYF.

This clone came up a few times. The same CDR3 can be traced to other DNA sequences in this sample. This chain uses TRBV5-1 with TRBJ1-2; D is uncertain. Trimming took off 0 bases at V and 0 bases at J, with 9 bases between the two ends. Per the germline V gene, CDR1 is SGHRS and CDR2 is YFSETQ. This CDR3 contains 15 residues. The CDR3, as DNA: TGCGCCAGCAGCTTGGGAGACCGGACTAACTATGGCTACACCTTC. It codes for CASSLGDRTNYGYTF. Full variable domain (outside the CDR3, taken from reference TRBV5-1 and TRBJ1-2): KAGVTQTPRYLIKTRGQQVTLSCSPISGHRSVSWYQQTPGQGLQFLFEYFSETQRNKGNFPGRFSGRQFSNSRSEMNVSTLELGDSALYLCASSLGDRTNYGYTFGSGTRLTVV.

The genes are TRBV11-2 and TRBJ1-2; the D is unclear. The CDR3 runs to 13 residues. V lost 4 bases to trimming and J lost 2 bases, with 8 bases between them. Germline V lookup: CDR1 SGHAT, CDR2 FQNNGV. The CDR3 protein is CASSSQGNYGYTF. DNA of the CDR3: TGTGCCAGCAGCTCCCAAGGGAACTATGGCTACACCTTC.

Regarding this clone: The same CDR3 also results from other DNA sequences found in this sample. CDR3 region: CASSPGQASDTQYF. The CDR3 DNA follows: TGTGCCAGCTCACCGGGACAGGCGTCCGATACGCAGTATTTT. The chain joins TRBV18 to TRBJ2-3, with 8 bases identical to TRBD1. CDR3 length: 14 residues. From germline, CDR1 is KGHSH and CDR2 LQKENI. The junction had 5 bases not matched to a gene; V was cut back by 3 bases and J by 6 bases.

This chain connects TRBV10-2 to TRBJ1-1, with 8 nucleotides matching TRBD1. V gave up 6 bases and J gave up 0 bases; unmatched junction bases: 9. CDR3 length: 16 residues. Germline values: CDR1 WSHSY, CDR2 SAAADI. CDR3 nucleotide sequence: TGCGCCAGCAGAGCCACAGGGGGACACCTGAACACTGAAGCTTTCTTT. This gives the protein CASRATGGHLNTEAFF.

This CDR3 is CASSPRAVTYEQYF. The CDR3 DNA follows: TGTGCCAGCAGCCCGAGGGCGGTGACCTACGAGCAGTACTTC. V and J are TRBV6-6 and TRBJ2-7; the D gene is possibly TRBD2 (5 bases). Germline V gives CDR1 MNHNY, CDR2 SVGAGI (reference sequence). The CDR3 totals 14 residues. Trimming removed 6 bases at V and 2 bases at J, with 14 bases between.

DNA for the CDR3: TGTGCCAGTAGTCCCATGCGGGGGAGCAATCAGCCCCAGCATTTT. Translated, it gives CASSPMRGSNQPQHF. This chain connects TRBV19 to TRBJ1-5; D is possibly TRBD1 (5 bases). There are 15 residues in the CDR3. Trimming stripped 5 bases from V and 1 base from J, with 12 bases between. Germline loops: CDR1 LNHDA, CDR2 SQIVND (reference sequence).

This clone was observed a few times. V usage is TRBV5-1 and J usage is TRBJ2-1, with 12 nucleotides matching TRBD2. V shed 4 bases and J 4 bases; nucleotides not matched to a gene: 3. This CDR3 contains 15 residues. The germline CDR1 and CDR2 sequences are SGHRS and YFSETQ. CDR3 nucleotide sequence: TGCGCCAGCAGCGGAACTAGCGGGGGGTACAATGAGCAGTTCTTC. It codes for CASSGTSGGYNEQFF.

The chain uses TRBV7-9 and TRBJ2-7; D might be TRBD1 (5 bases). Trimming stripped 4 bases from V and 0 bases from J, with 7 bases between. CDR3 length equals 13 residues. In germline, CDR1 is SEHNR, CDR2 FQNEAQ (reference sequence). CDR3 protein: CASSSRGSYEQYF. The CDR3 nucleotides are TGTGCCAGCAGCTCTAGGGGCTCCTACGAGCAGTACTTC.

The V and J genes are TRBV6-5 and TRBJ2-3, with unresolved D. This CDR3 is 14 amino acids long. V was trimmed by 0 bases and J by 5 bases, leaving 9 bases between them. Germline CDR1 and CDR2: MNHEY and SVGAGI. CDR3 sequence: CASSYSGGLDTQYF. The CDR3 DNA sequence: TGTGCCAGCAGTTACTCGGGCGGATTAGATACGCAGTATTTT.

This clone was counted once. The chain joins TRBV5-4 to TRBJ2-5, with TRBD2 as a possible D gene (5 bases). The V and J ends lost 5 bases and 2 bases respectively, with 16 bases between them. The CDR3 totals 15 residues. CDR1 and CDR2 (germline): SGHNT, YYREEE (reference sequence). As DNA, the CDR3 is TGTGCCAGCAGGGTAAGCGGCGGAAATCAAGAGACCCAGTACTTC. It specifies CASRVSGGNQETQYF.

The chain joins TRBV5-1 to TRBJ2-1, with 8 bases lining up with TRBD1. V shed 0 bases and J 5 bases; nucleotides not matched to a gene: 4. The CDR3 extends over 15 amino acids. Germline CDR1 reads SGHRS; CDR2 reads YFSETQ. As DNA, the CDR3 is TGCGCCAGCAGCTTGGCGCAGGGGGCTCACAATGAGCAGTTCTTC. Encoded protein: CASSLAQGAHNEQFF.

The J gene is TRBJ2-7, the V gene TRBV18, with 11 bases lining up with TRBD1. The V and J ends lost 3 bases and 4 bases, in that order; junction bases with no gene match: 8. The CDR3 runs 16 residues. The germline gives CDR1 KGHSH, CDR2 LQKENI. The CDR3 nucleotides are TGTGCCAGCTCACCTACTAACGGACAGGGGGCTTACGAGCAGTACTTC. It is translated as CASSPTNGQGAYEQYF.

The chain links TRBV6-5 to TRBJ2-7; D possibly corresponds to TRBD1 (5 bases). V was trimmed by 2 bases and J by 1 base, leaving 9 bases between them. The CDR3 is 14 residues long. Germline CDR1 is MNHEY and CDR2 is SVGAGI. Written as DNA, the CDR3 is TGTGCCAGCAGTTACGGTCAGGGTTCCTACGAGCAGTACTTC. Translating gives CASSYGQGSYEQYF.

V gene TRBV18 combines with J gene TRBJ2-5, with D maybe TRBD2 (5 bases). Trimming shortened V by 4 bases and J by 1 base, and 13 bases separated the two germline ends. The germline V gene has CDR1 KGHSH and CDR2 LQKENI. The CDR3 is 15 amino acids. As DNA, the CDR3 is TGTGCCAGCTCACGTACCCCGGGGTCCCAAGAGACCCAGTACTTC. Translated, it gives CASSRTPGSQETQYF. Using reference TRBV18 and TRBJ2-5 for the parts outside the CDR3, the full variable domain is NAGVMQNPRHLVRRRGQEARLRCSPMKGHSHVYWYRQLPEEGLKFMVYLQKENIIDESGMPKERFSAEFPKEGPSILRIQQVVRGDSAAYFCASSRTPGSQETQYFGPGTRLLVL.

This clone was seen once. V and J are TRBV7-9 and TRBJ1-1; a weak D match, TRBD1 (6 bases). Trimming stripped 5 bases from V and 8 bases from J, with 12 bases between. The germline V gene encodes CDR1 SEHNR and CDR2 FQNEAQ (reference sequence). The length of the CDR3 is 12 residues. CDR3: CASSRTEAEAFF. CDR3 DNA: TGTGCCAGCAGCCGGACAGAGGCCGAAGCTTTCTTT.

The V gene is TRBV6-6, the J gene TRBJ2-7; a possible D gene is TRBD2 (5 bases). Germline values: CDR1 MNHNY, CDR2 SVGAGI (reference sequence). The V end was cut by 7 bases, the J end by 3 bases, with 16 bases between. The CDR3 consists of 14 residues. CDR3 sequence: CASTQGGQVYEQYF. CDR3 nucleotides: TGTGCCAGCACCCAAGGCGGGCAGGTCTACGAGCAGTACTTC.

This chain uses TRBV19 with TRBJ1-5; D call uncertain. Germline V lookup: CDR1 LNHDA, CDR2 SQIVND (reference sequence). CDR3 length: 15 amino acids. V dropped 5 bases and J dropped 6 bases, with 17 bases sitting between them. This CDR3 reads CASSESTESRQPQHF. The DNA for the CDR3 is TGTGCCAGTAGTGAGTCGACTGAGTCACGTCAGCCCCAGCATTTT.

This rearrangement joins TRBV4-2 to TRBJ2-1; D is ambiguous. This CDR3 spans 17 amino acids. The V gene lost 3 bases and the J gene lost 8 bases, with 23 bases spanning the gap. Germline CDR1 LGHNA, CDR2 YNFKEQ. In DNA form, the CDR3 reads TGTGCCAGCAGCCAGTATCTCCCCGGCGTGGGGTTCGATGAGCAGTTCTTC. It is translated as CASSQYLPGVGFDEQFF.

This chain connects TRBV5-5 to TRBJ2-3; D gene ambiguous. This CDR3 comprises 14 residues. CDR1 and CDR2 from the germline V gene are SGHKS and YYEKEE (reference sequence). Trimming shortened V by 0 bases and J by 0 bases, and 5 bases separated the two germline ends. DNA of the CDR3: TGTGCCAGCAGCTTGGCCAGGAGCACAGATACGCAGTATTTT. Translated: CASSLARSTDTQYF.

The gene calls are TRBV4-3 and TRBJ2-3, with TRBD1 as a possible D gene (6 bases). This CDR3 region has 16 residues. The germline V gene has CDR1 LGHNA and CDR2 YSLEER. Trimming took off 0 bases at V and 2 bases at J, with 12 bases between the two ends. The chain's CDR3 is CASSQDAGDFTDTQYF. The CDR3 bases are TGCGCCAGCAGCCAAGATGCAGGGGATTTCACAGATACGCAGTATTTT.

The chain carries TRBV9 and TRBJ2-7; either TRBD1 or TRBD2 may supply D (5 bases each). The CDR3 has 13 residues. CDR1 is SGDLS and CDR2 is YYNGEE in the germline V gene. Trimming shortened V by 4 bases and J by 6 bases, and 14 bases separated the two germline ends. CDR3 sequence reads: CASSRSGTVEQYF. DNA for the CDR3: TGTGCCAGCAGCAGGTCCGGGACCGTCGAGCAGTACTTC. The full variable domain, in which reference TRBV9 and TRBJ2-7 provide the parts outside the CDR3, is DSGVTQTPKHLITATGQRVTLRCSPRSGDLSVYWYQQSLDQGLQFLIQYYNGEERAKGNILERFSAQQFPDLHSELNLSSLELGDSALYFCASSRSGTVEQYFGPGTRLTVT.

The rearrangement uses TRBV6-1 and TRBJ1-2, with 7 bases matching TRBD1. V lost 3 bases to trimming and J lost 8 bases; unmatched junction nucleotides: 6. In germline, CDR1 is MNHNS, CDR2 SASEGT. The length of the CDR3 is 13 residues. The CDR3 DNA is TGTGCCAGCAGTGAGACAGACAGGGCGGGCTACACCTTC. Protein product: CASSETDRAGYTF.